The 3 T cell receptor beta chains in this list originate from one sample, sequenced in a study of T-cell memory formation after mild COVID-19. MiXCR, run by TCRdb on the 5' RACE reads, gives a single entry per CDR3 protein. The repertoire holds hundreds of thousands of distinct CDR3 sequences, with over 15% as singletons. Sequencing used PBMCs or a T cell subset sorted from them (not recorded which). These receptors were collected from an adult woman who had mild COVID-19 (a few samples of this study predate the infection). Cell type and time point are not known.

The rearrangement links TRBV7-9 to TRBJ2-7; no reliable D call. V dropped 4 bases and J dropped 0 bases, with 7 bases sitting between them. The germline V gene encodes CDR1 SEHNR and CDR2 FQNEAQ (reference sequence). The length of the CDR3 is 13 residues. Here the CDR3 reads CASSSRTSYEQYF. CDR3 DNA: TGTGCCAGCAGCTCGCGTACCTCCTACGAGCAGTACTTC.

This clonotype has just a few counts. V usage is TRBV6-2 or TRBV6-3 and J usage is TRBJ2-1, with 8 nucleotides matching TRBD2. The CDR3 runs to 15 residues. Germline trimming cut 1 base from V and 2 bases from J; bases unmatched to any gene: 1. Germline CDR1 is MNHEY and CDR2 is SVGEGT. The CDR3 here is CASSYFGGAYNEQFF. CDR3 coding DNA: TGTGCCAGCAGTTACTTCGGGGGGGCCTACAATGAGCAGTTCTTC.

The genes are TRBV7-8 and TRBJ2-7; 8 bases agree with TRBD1. There are 16 residues in the CDR3. The junction had 10 bases not matched to a gene; V was cut back by 3 bases and J by 3 bases. From germline, CDR1 is SGHVS and CDR2 FQNEAQ. The CDR3 DNA follows: TGTGCCAGCAGCTTGCCTGGACAGGGCACCGACTACGAGCAGTACTTC. It yields the protein CASSLPGQGTDYEQYF.